A selection of T cell receptor beta chains follows, all from one sample in a study of T cell responses to AZD1222 COVID-19 vaccine. Method: immunoSEQ multiplex PCR; TCRdb's copy keeps in-frame clones and lacks some. This sample carries 120,000 to 150,000 clones, about 93% of them seen once, and the ten largest clones take roughly 2.9%. The source was peripheral blood, collected on day 0 of MenACWY control vaccination. The receptors derive from an adult in good health. CDR3s include the opening cysteine and the closing phenylalanine or tryptophan. A D gene is named only where the DNA matches it firmly. Only some rows state a clone size, as once, few, many or a class for expanded clones.

v_call: TRBV10-3; d_call: TRBD1; cdr3_length: 13; clone_size: NA; j_call: TRBJ2-5; cdr3_nt: TGTGCCATCAGTCCAGGGGGCGGAGAGACCCAGTACTTC; cdr3_aa: CAISPGGGETQYF
v_call: TRBV19; d_call: NA; cdr3_length: 15; clone_size: NA; j_call: TRBJ1-3; cdr3_nt: TGTGCCAGTAGTTTATCGACGTATACTGGAAACACCATATATTTT; cdr3_aa: CASSLSTYTGNTIYF
v_call: TRBV19; d_call: NA; cdr3_length: 16; clone_size: NA; j_call: TRBJ2-4; cdr3_nt: TGTGCCAGTAGTCTCCGACAAGCGGTGGCCAAAAACATTCAGTACTTC; cdr3_aa: CASSLRQAVAKNIQYF
v_call: TRBV19; d_call: NA; cdr3_length: 18; clone_size: once; j_call: TRBJ1-3; cdr3_nt: TGTGCCAGTAGTCCCGGGGAAGACCCCCGCTCTTCTGGAAACACCATATATTTT; cdr3_aa: CASSPGEDPRSSGNTIYF
v_call: TRBV6-5; d_call: NA; cdr3_length: 14; clone_size: NA; j_call: TRBJ1-4; cdr3_nt: TGTGCCAGCAAACAGGAGGCACGTCTTGAAAAACTGTTTTTT; cdr3_aa: CASKQEARLEKLFF
v_call: TRBV6-5; d_call: NA; cdr3_length: 14; clone_size: NA; j_call: TRBJ1-3; cdr3_nt: TGTGCCAGCACCGGAGGGGAAGCTGGAAACACCATATATTTT; cdr3_aa: CASTGGEAGNTIYF
v_call: TRBV27; d_call: NA; cdr3_length: 13; clone_size: NA; j_call: TRBJ2-1; cdr3_nt: TGTGCCAGCAGTTTGATAGCGACGGTTGAGCAGTTCTTC; cdr3_aa: CASSLIATVEQFF
v_call: TRBV7-6; d_call: NA; cdr3_length: 14; clone_size: NA; j_call: TRBJ2-7; cdr3_nt: TGTGCCAGCACCTCCGGGGCAAGCTCCTACGAGCAGTACTTC; cdr3_aa: CASTSGASSYEQYF
v_call: TRBV7-9; d_call: TRBD1; cdr3_length: 16; clone_size: NA; j_call: TRBJ1-2; cdr3_nt: TGTGCCAGCAGTCCACCAATTAGCGGACAGGGCTATGGCTACACCTTC; cdr3_aa: CASSPPISGQGYGYTF
v_call: TRBV19; d_call: TRBD1; cdr3_length: 14; clone_size: NA; j_call: TRBJ1-1; cdr3_nt: TGTGCCACCCAGGGGGGGGTTCTGGACACTGAAGCTTTCTTT; cdr3_aa: CATQGGVLDTEAFF
v_call: TRBV25-1; d_call: TRBD1; cdr3_length: 14; clone_size: NA; j_call: TRBJ1-4; cdr3_nt: TGTGCCAGCAGTGGACAGGGCGAGGTTGAAAAACTGTTTTTT; cdr3_aa: CASSGQGEVEKLFF
v_call: TRBV12-3/TRBV12-4; d_call: NA; cdr3_length: 13; clone_size: NA; j_call: TRBJ1-2; cdr3_nt: TGTGCCAGCAGCCCGGGCGGCAGGCGTGGCTACACCTTC; cdr3_aa: CASSPGGRRGYTF
v_call: TRBV20-1; d_call: NA; cdr3_length: 13; clone_size: NA; j_call: TRBJ1-4; cdr3_nt: TGCAGTGCTAGTCGGCAGGGACCTGAAAAACTGTTTTTT; cdr3_aa: CSASRQGPEKLFF
v_call: TRBV6-1; d_call: NA; cdr3_length: 14; clone_size: NA; j_call: TRBJ1-5; cdr3_nt: TGTGCCAGCAGTGAAGAGGCAGGAGCTCAGCCCCAGCATTTT; cdr3_aa: CASSEEAGAQPQHF
v_call: TRBV27; d_call: TRBD1; cdr3_length: 16; clone_size: NA; j_call: TRBJ2-1; cdr3_nt: TGTGCCAGCAGTTTAACGGCGGGGACAGGACTTAATGAGCAGTTCTTC; cdr3_aa: CASSLTAGTGLNEQFF
v_call: TRBV7-9; d_call: NA; cdr3_length: 14; clone_size: NA; j_call: TRBJ1-3; cdr3_nt: TGTGCCAGCAGCTTGTCTGGGCTCGGAAACACCATATATTTT; cdr3_aa: CASSLSGLGNTIYF
v_call: TRBV5-6; d_call: NA; cdr3_length: 12; clone_size: once; j_call: TRBJ2-3; cdr3_nt: TGTGCCAGCAGCCCCGGTGGAGATACGCAGTATTTT; cdr3_aa: CASSPGGDTQYF
v_call: TRBV13; d_call: NA; cdr3_length: 15; clone_size: NA; j_call: TRBJ2-4; cdr3_nt: TGTGCCAGCAGCAGGGGCCTCCTAGCCAAAAACATTCAGTACTTC; cdr3_aa: CASSRGLLAKNIQYF
v_call: TRBV29-1; d_call: NA; cdr3_length: 12; clone_size: once; j_call: TRBJ2-1; cdr3_nt: TGCAGCGTTCAGAGGCGGTACAATGAGCAGTTCTTC; cdr3_aa: CSVQRRYNEQFF
v_call: TRBV9; d_call: TRBD2; cdr3_length: 12; clone_size: NA; j_call: TRBJ2-3; cdr3_nt: TGTGCCAGCAGCGTAGAGCGGGGGGGTGTGTATTTT; cdr3_aa: CASSVERGGVYF
v_call: TRBV3-1/TRBV3-2; d_call: TRBD1; cdr3_length: 17; clone_size: once; j_call: TRBJ2-2; cdr3_nt: TGTGCCAGCAGCCACACTACCGGGACAGGGAGTTTGGGGGAGCTGTTTTTT; cdr3_aa: CASSHTTGTGSLGELFF
v_call: TRBV3-1/TRBV3-2; d_call: TRBD1; cdr3_length: 16; clone_size: NA; j_call: TRBJ1-1; cdr3_nt: TGTGCCAGCCTTCCCGGGACAGGCGAAGTGAACACTGAAGCTTTCTTT; cdr3_aa: CASLPGTGEVNTEAFF
v_call: TRBV6-5; d_call: NA; cdr3_length: 16; clone_size: once; j_call: TRBJ2-2; cdr3_nt: TGTGCCAGCAGTTACGGGCAGGGACCGTACACCGGGGAGCTGTTTTTT; cdr3_aa: CASSYGQGPYTGELFF
v_call: TRBV7-9; d_call: TRBD1; cdr3_length: 17; clone_size: NA; j_call: TRBJ2-7; cdr3_nt: TGTGCCAGCAGCGTCCCCCCCACCGGGACAGGGACCCACGAGCAGTACTTC; cdr3_aa: CASSVPPTGTGTHEQYF
v_call: TRBV6-2/TRBV6-3; d_call: TRBD1; cdr3_length: 15; clone_size: NA; j_call: TRBJ2-7; cdr3_nt: TGTGCCAGCAGTTGGGGGGACAGGAGGGACTACGAGCAGTACTTC; cdr3_aa: CASSWGDRRDYEQYF
v_call: TRBV6-4; d_call: NA; cdr3_length: 15; clone_size: NA; j_call: TRBJ2-2; cdr3_nt: TGTGCCAGCAGCCCTGGGACGGAGGGCACCGGGGAGCTGTTTTTT; cdr3_aa: CASSPGTEGTGELFF
v_call: TRBV27; d_call: TRBD2; cdr3_length: 14; clone_size: NA; j_call: TRBJ2-7; cdr3_nt: TGTGCCAGCAGTTTCGGGGGGGGATCCTACGAGCAGTACTTC; cdr3_aa: CASSFGGGSYEQYF
v_call: TRBV7-8; d_call: NA; cdr3_length: 15; clone_size: NA; j_call: TRBJ1-4; cdr3_nt: TGTGCCAGCAGCTTAAACGATGCAACTAATGAAAAACTGTTTTTT; cdr3_aa: CASSLNDATNEKLFF
v_call: TRBV19; d_call: NA; cdr3_length: 16; clone_size: NA; j_call: TRBJ1-2; cdr3_nt: TGTGCCAGTAGATCGGACCGACGGCCTACTAACTATGGCTACACCTTC; cdr3_aa: CASRSDRRPTNYGYTF
v_call: TRBV5-4; d_call: NA; cdr3_length: 13; clone_size: NA; j_call: TRBJ1-2; cdr3_nt: TGTGCCAGCAGCTTAGAGGGCGACTATGGCTACACCTTC; cdr3_aa: CASSLEGDYGYTF
v_call: TRBV28; d_call: NA; cdr3_length: 13; clone_size: NA; j_call: TRBJ1-5; cdr3_nt: TGTGCCAGCAGAGAGGGACATAATCAGCCCCAGCATTTT; cdr3_aa: CASREGHNQPQHF
v_call: TRBV3-1/TRBV3-2; d_call: TRBD1; cdr3_length: 17; clone_size: NA; j_call: TRBJ1-1; cdr3_nt: TGTGCCAGCAGCCCCCCTCGCGCAGGGGGCGTCGGCACTGAAGCTTTCTTT; cdr3_aa: CASSPPRAGGVGTEAFF
v_call: TRBV6-6; d_call: TRBD1; cdr3_length: 17; clone_size: NA; j_call: TRBJ1-4; cdr3_nt: TGTGCCAGCAGTCCGGGGGACAGAGGTTTGCTACGTGAAAAACTGTTTTTT; cdr3_aa: CASSPGDRGLLREKLFF
v_call: TRBV19; d_call: NA; cdr3_length: 17; clone_size: NA; j_call: TRBJ1-5; cdr3_nt: TGTGCCAGTAGTATAGGATTTGGGGTGGAGGGCAATCAGCCCCAGCATTTT; cdr3_aa: CASSIGFGVEGNQPQHF
v_call: TRBV6-5; d_call: TRBD1; cdr3_length: 14; clone_size: once; j_call: TRBJ1-1; cdr3_nt: TGTGCCAGCATGGACAGGGCGATGAACACTGAAGCTTTCTTT; cdr3_aa: CASMDRAMNTEAFF
v_call: TRBV11-2; d_call: TRBD1; cdr3_length: 15; clone_size: NA; j_call: TRBJ1-1; cdr3_nt: TGTGCCAGCAGCCTCCGGGACAGCGCAGGTCCTGAAGCTTTCTTT; cdr3_aa: CASSLRDSAGPEAFF
v_call: TRBV27; d_call: NA; cdr3_length: 13; clone_size: NA; j_call: TRBJ1-5; cdr3_nt: TGTGCCAGCAGTTCCCGACCTTGGGCGCCCCAGCATTTT; cdr3_aa: CASSSRPWAPQHF
v_call: TRBV7-9; d_call: TRBD2; cdr3_length: 15; clone_size: NA; j_call: TRBJ2-1; cdr3_nt: TGTGCCAGCAGCTCGGCACTAGCGTCCTACAATGAGCAGTTCTTC; cdr3_aa: CASSSALASYNEQFF
v_call: TRBV12-3/TRBV12-4; d_call: NA; cdr3_length: 13; clone_size: NA; j_call: TRBJ2-7; cdr3_nt: TGTGCCAGCAGTTTCGGAGAAACCTACGAGCAGTACTTC; cdr3_aa: CASSFGETYEQYF
v_call: TRBV7-9; d_call: TRBD1; cdr3_length: 15; clone_size: NA; j_call: TRBJ2-5; cdr3_nt: TGTGCCAGCAGCTTAGCGACAGGGCCATGGGAGACCCAGTACTTC; cdr3_aa: CASSLATGPWETQYF
v_call: TRBV28; d_call: NA; cdr3_length: 15; clone_size: once; j_call: TRBJ1-2; cdr3_nt: TGTGCCAGCAGCTTAGGATATGAGCTGTACTATGGCTACACCTTC; cdr3_aa: CASSLGYELYYGYTF
v_call: TRBV7-2; d_call: TRBD2; cdr3_length: 13; clone_size: NA; j_call: TRBJ2-1; cdr3_nt: TGTGCCAGCAGCTTCCGGGACTACCACTTGCGGTTCTTC; cdr3_aa: CASSFRDYHLRFF
v_call: TRBV11-1; d_call: TRBD2; cdr3_length: 14; clone_size: NA; j_call: TRBJ2-6; cdr3_nt: TGTGCCAGCAGCCGGGGGGCTGGGGCCAACGTCCTGACTTTC; cdr3_aa: CASSRGAGANVLTF
v_call: TRBV5-6; d_call: TRBD1; cdr3_length: 15; clone_size: NA; j_call: TRBJ1-1; cdr3_nt: TGTGCCAGCAGTACCGGGACAGGGTTCTACACTGAAGCTTTCTTT; cdr3_aa: CASSTGTGFYTEAFF
v_call: TRBV5-5; d_call: TRBD2; cdr3_length: 15; clone_size: NA; j_call: TRBJ2-7; cdr3_nt: TGTGCCAGCAGCTTGGTTCGGCAGGGACTATACGAGCAGTACTTC; cdr3_aa: CASSLVRQGLYEQYF
v_call: TRBV11-3; d_call: TRBD1; cdr3_length: 14; clone_size: NA; j_call: TRBJ1-1; cdr3_nt: TGTGCCAGCAGCTTAAACAGGGGAAGCACTGAAGCTTTCTTT; cdr3_aa: CASSLNRGSTEAFF
v_call: TRBV11-2; d_call: TRBD2; cdr3_length: 18; clone_size: NA; j_call: TRBJ2-2; cdr3_nt: TGTGCCAGCACCCGGGGGGTAGCGGGAGGGGTAATTGTCGGGGAGCTGTTTTTT; cdr3_aa: CASTRGVAGGVIVGELFF
v_call: TRBV6-5; d_call: NA; cdr3_length: 13; clone_size: NA; j_call: TRBJ1-1; cdr3_nt: TGTGCCAGCAGCCCGGGGTTTTTGGCTGAAGCTTTCTTT; cdr3_aa: CASSPGFLAEAFF
v_call: TRBV4-1; d_call: NA; cdr3_length: 16; clone_size: NA; j_call: TRBJ2-2; cdr3_nt: TGCGCCAGCAGCCAAGAGGGCCCCTTGGCCACCGGGGAGCTGTTTTTT; cdr3_aa: CASSQEGPLATGELFF
v_call: TRBV6-5; d_call: TRBD1; cdr3_length: 15; clone_size: once; j_call: TRBJ1-3; cdr3_nt: TGTGCCAGCAGTTACTGGAGGGGGCCCGGAAACACCATATATTTT; cdr3_aa: CASSYWRGPGNTIYF
v_call: TRBV7-3; d_call: NA; cdr3_length: 13; clone_size: NA; j_call: TRBJ2-5; cdr3_nt: TGTGCCAGCAGCTTAAGGGGCCAAGAGACCCAGTACTTC; cdr3_aa: CASSLRGQETQYF
v_call: TRBV28; d_call: TRBD1; cdr3_length: 16; clone_size: NA; j_call: TRBJ2-7; cdr3_nt: TGTGCCAGCAGGGCCTCCCTGACAGGGCGATCCTACGAGCAGTACTTC; cdr3_aa: CASRASLTGRSYEQYF
v_call: TRBV28; d_call: TRBD2; cdr3_length: 18; clone_size: NA; j_call: TRBJ2-1; cdr3_nt: TGTGCCAGCAGTTTACCCCTAGCGGGAGTTGTGAGTTACAATGAGCAGTTCTTC; cdr3_aa: CASSLPLAGVVSYNEQFF
v_call: TRBV6-2/TRBV6-3; d_call: TRBD1; cdr3_length: 13; clone_size: NA; j_call: TRBJ1-1; cdr3_nt: TGTGCCAGCAGCCCCGGGACAGGGGCTGAAGCTTTCTTT; cdr3_aa: CASSPGTGAEAFF
v_call: TRBV19; d_call: TRBD1; cdr3_length: 19; clone_size: NA; j_call: TRBJ1-2; cdr3_nt: TGTGCCAGTAGCCATTTTGGGGTTCCCGGGACAGGGGAAAAAAGTGGCTACACCTTC; cdr3_aa: CASSHFGVPGTGEKSGYTF
v_call: TRBV5-1; d_call: TRBD2; cdr3_length: 17; clone_size: NA; j_call: TRBJ2-5; cdr3_nt: TGCGCCAGCAGCTTGGGTCCTAGCGGGAGTGGCGGAGAGACCCAGTACTTC; cdr3_aa: CASSLGPSGSGGETQYF